This T cell receptor (beta chain) was sequenced for a study of cytomegalovirus exposure and HLA in healthy donors. Points from the study as a whole: Most TCRs appeared rarely, but some public TCRs recurred in many donors. One variant, a missense change in DCLRE1C, was linked in a later analysis to TCR beta V- and J-gene trimming. Analyzed later, most CMV-associated TCR beta chains appeared HLA-restricted. After further analysis at a later stage, roughly 15,000 TCR beta sequences were associated with HLA alleles at 0.05 false discovery rate.

Notes on this clone: As yet, its antigen is unknown.

The PCR made use of 60 Vbeta and 13 Jbeta primers. Measured with immunoSEQ multiplex PCR; TCRdb has only the in-frame clones, and not every one. The sample records under 150,000 clones, around 86% being singletons. Sequencing was performed on PBMCs. This receptor was obtained from a woman aged 50 to 65 in good health and CMV-seropositive.

The CDR3 is CASRGQGAQPQHF. In DNA, the CDR3 is TGTGCCAGCAGGGGACAGGGCGCCCAGCCCCAGCATTTT. The V gene is TRBV2, the J gene TRBJ1-5; 9 nucleotides line up with TRBD1. The V segment lost 6 bases and the J segment 7 bases; nucleotides outside the gene matches: 4. Germline V gene lookup returns CDR1 SNHLY and CDR2 FYNNEI. The CDR3 has 13 residues.